This T cell receptor beta chain was documented in a study of blood T cell repertoires in COVID-19. Study-wide background: T cells, B-cell-depleted T cells, or PBMCs supplied cDNA or gDNA.

CDR1 ENHRY and CDR2 SYGVKD come from the germline V gene. V was clipped by 3 bases and J by 6 bases, with 17 bases between them. CDR3 length: 15 amino acids. Some clones are missing from TCRdb's copy, which holds only in-frame ones; the method was immunoSEQ multiplex PCR. This table holds around 140,000 clones, about 86% found once. The rearrangement links TRBV10-3 to TRBJ1-1; a weak D match, TRBD1 (6 bases). The clonotype originates from a woman aged 55-69 years with acute or convalescent COVID-19. The specimen sequenced was peripheral blood. In DNA form, the CDR3 reads TGTGCCATCAGTGAAGCAGGGGAGGGGAGGGCTGAAGCTTTCTTT. Translation gives CAISEAGEGRAEAFF.